This T cell receptor (beta chain) comes out of a study of blood T cell repertoires in COVID-19. V gave up 10 bases and J gave up 4 bases; unmatched junction bases: 9. This CDR3 is built from 13 residues. Germline CDR1 reads MRHNA; CDR2 reads SNTAGT. Original processing methods: How many nucleated cells were present was estimated from reference gene primer amplification. Repertoires were generated with immunoSEQ multiplex PCR, while TCRdb's copy carries only in-frame clones and drops some. That table gives V, J and clone size, and the DNA gave D and trimming. The data hold about 180,000 clones, with 65% to 85% observed a single time.

The chain joins TRBV6-4 to TRBJ1-2; 7 nucleotides match TRBD1. This TCR was sampled from a woman in her thirties or forties with COVID-19, enrolled during active disease. The sample taken for sequencing was peripheral blood. In nucleotides, the CDR3 is TGTGCCACCAGGCGGGACAGTCGCTATGGCTACACCTTC. It is translated as CATRRDSRYGYTF.